This T cell receptor (beta chain) is drawn from a study of cytomegalovirus exposure and HLA in healthy donors. For the study at large: There were approximately 400 genotyped donors. Of these, 75% to 90% fell in the genetic ancestry cluster associated with self-reported Caucasian donors. Study-level results: In vitro, three CMV-associated chains proved specific for CMV antigens. Listed as cytomegalovirus-associated were about 160 TCR beta chains.

CDR1 and CDR2 (germline): MGHRA, YSYEKL. V dropped 2 bases and J dropped 2; count of bases not matched to a gene: 7. The CDR3 runs 16 residues. Comments on this clone: Its antigen is as yet unknown.

Both 60 Vbeta primers and 13 Jbeta primers went into the PCR. Sequenced by immunoSEQ multiplex PCR; TCRdb stores in-frame clones only, minus some. Of under 150,000 clones in the sample, 79% were seen once. This chain joins TRBV4-1 and TRBJ2-7; 9 nucleotides align to TRBD1. Sequenced: PBMCs. This TCR derives from a male donor in good health and CMV-seronegative. CDR3 coding DNA: TGCGCCAGCAGCCAAACCCGGACAGGGGTAGCCTACGAGCAGTACTTC. Protein product: CASSQTRTGVAYEQYF.